The 6 T cell receptor beta chains below were found in one sample sequenced in a study of neurological immune-mediated disorders. TCRdb processed the 5' RACE reads anew with MiXCR; each CDR3 protein has one entry. The data hold 50,000 or so distinct CDR3 sequences, with approximately 3.3% observed a single time. The sequenced material came from PBMCs. The receptors here all came from a man in his forties with multiple sclerosis.

This clonotype has ten or more counts. V is TRBV7-9 and J is TRBJ2-1; D possibly uses TRBD1 or TRBD2 (6 bases each). Per the germline V gene, CDR1 is SEHNR and CDR2 is FQNEAQ (reference sequence). The CDR3 contains 16 residues. Trimming took 1 base from V and 2 from J, leaving 12 bases between them. CDR3 loop: CASSLVGGGPYNEQFF. The CDR3 DNA sequence: TGTGCCAGCAGCTTAGTAGGAGGGGGACCCTACAATGAGCAGTTCTTC.

This clonotype was observed once. The rearrangement links TRBV12-3 or TRBV12-4 to TRBJ2-1, with D possibly matching TRBD2 (6 bases). The germline V and J ends were trimmed by 4 bases and 4 bases, with 14 bases remaining between them. The CDR3 is made up of 15 amino acids. Written as DNA, the CDR3 is TGTGCCAGCAGTTCGCGGGGAGAACCTTACAATGAGCAGTTCTTC. This gives the protein CASSSRGEPYNEQFF.

This clonotype came up many times. This rearrangement joins TRBV7-3 to TRBJ2-1; D is uncertain. This CDR3 comprises 14 residues. V lost 0 bases and J 7 bases, leaving 10 bases between the germline ends. Germline-derived CDR1 and CDR2 are SGHTA and FQGTGA. The CDR3 spells CASSLTDLSNEQFF. The CDR3 DNA is TGTGCCAGCAGCTTAACGGATCTTAGTAATGAGCAGTTCTTC.

In this sample, this clonotype turned up many times. The chain combines TRBV5-6 with TRBJ1-5, with no clear D. Germline V lookup: CDR1 SGHDT, CDR2 YYEEEE. V was trimmed by 0 bases and J by 0 bases, leaving 7 bases between them. The CDR3 loop spans 15 amino acids. The CDR3 DNA reads as TGTGCCAGCAGCTTGGGAGGGTATAGCAATCAGCCCCAGCATTTT. This translates into CASSLGGYSNQPQHF.

This clonotype was seen ten or more times. The rearrangement uses TRBV7-9 and TRBJ2-7; 9 bases fit TRBD2. V shed 4 bases and J 8 bases; nucleotides not matched to a gene: 6. Germline assignment: CDR1 SEHNR and CDR2 FQNEAQ (reference sequence). This CDR3 region has 13 residues. The CDR3 is CASSSSGGTKQYF. Written as DNA, the CDR3 is TGTGCCAGCAGCTCGAGCGGGGGGACGAAGCAGTACTTC.

This clonotype was counted at least ten times. The chain couples TRBV5-6 to TRBJ2-7; TRBD1 is a possible D gene (5 bases). CDR1 SGHDT and CDR2 YYEEEE come from the germline V gene. There are 16 residues in the CDR3. V lost 1 base to trimming and J lost 2 bases, with 16 bases between them. CDR3 DNA sequence: TGTGCCAGCAGCTTGATCCATACAGGAGATACCTACGAGCAGTACTTC. Translated: CASSLIHTGDTYEQYF.